One TCR beta chain is described in this entry. What antigen it recognizes has not been identified. No base qualities exist here, and no much larger clone lies one base off it. The sample originates from a study of chemoradiotherapy in HPV16-positive cancers (dated by TCRdb to the early 2020s). Describing the broader study: Candidate HPV-specific T-cell clones and common TCR motifs were defined through functional T-cell assays on cells from a couple of HPV16-positive patients. The study asked whether T-cell immunity to the HPV oncoproteins E6 and E7 changes during chemoradiotherapy and whether this immunity affects survival. Next, the candidate HPV-specific TCRs and motifs were followed in TCR repertoires from over 85 patients with HPV-related cancers.

Overall results and qualifications from the work: Expansion of candidate HPV-specific clones and E7-related TCR motifs was observed in the tumor microenvironment during treatment, whereas no such expansion was observed for non-HPV-specific T cells. Only two HPV16-positive patients were used to derive the functional definition of HPV-specific T cells, and the survival association was reported for HPV16-positive patients. Among HPV16-positive patients, expansion of HPV-responsive T cells during chemoradiotherapy was associated with better recurrence-free survival.

Repertoires were sampled repeatedly over the course of chemoradiotherapy, so clonal expansion could be followed in the tumor microenvironment. The library relied on the immunoSEQ multiplex PCR assay. This is the immuneACCESS table as TCRdb keeps it, with only in-frame sequences that have V and J called. A part of the clones is gone; compared with another copy, unresolved V genes explain less than half, and the rest is unexplained. Counted in this sample were some 2,000 clones; approximately 80% of them appeared once. The top ten clones comprise about an eighth of the sample. The germline V gene (reference sequence) supplies CDR1 WNHNN and CDR2 SYGVQD. The junction shows trimming of 0 bases on V and 2 bases on J, plus 7 bases between the germline ends. The CDR3 sequence holds 14 residues, the cysteine and phenylalanine included. The DNA shown is the 42-base CDR3, in frame from base 1.

Sample: tumor tissue, taken from a patient who underwent chemoradiotherapy. The sequence is built from TRBV10-1 and TRBJ2-5; the D segment could be TRBD1, given 5 matching bases. The clonotype comes from a human donor with HPV-associated anogenital cancer. At the DNA level, the sequence is TGCGCCAGCAGTGAGTCGACAGCTCAAGAGACCCAGTACTTC. Its coded protein is CASSESTAQETQYF.